The present TCR beta chain was sequenced within a study of cytomegalovirus exposure and HLA in healthy donors. Study-level results: An analysis that came later showed most CMV-associated TCR beta chains appearing HLA-restricted. Listed as cytomegalovirus-associated were 150 or so TCR beta chains.

This clone was seen just once. Its antigen is as yet unknown. Vbeta (60) and Jbeta (13) primers were used in the PCR. Repertoires were generated with immunoSEQ multiplex PCR, while TCRdb's copy carries only in-frame clones and drops some. The sample carries under 200,000 clones, around four fifths recorded once. Trimming removed 4 bases from V and 9 bases from J; junction bases left unmatched: 14. The CDR3 has 15 residues. Germline CDR1 is MNHEY and CDR2 is SMNVEV (reference sequence). V is TRBV27 and J is TRBJ2-7; 8 positions agree with TRBD1. This receptor was taken from a woman between 45 and 60 years old in good health and CMV-seropositive. Sequencing was done on a sample of PBMCs. CDR3 amino acids: CASSWDSHRGLGQYF. CDR3 bases: TGTGCCAGCAGTTGGGATAGTCACAGGGGGTTGGGGCAGTACTTC.